These T cell receptor beta chains were read from a single sample in a study of T cells in Graves' hyperthyroidism and ophthalmopathy. TCRdb fed the multiplex PCR reads into MiXCR, producing one record per CDR3 protein. Of about 200,000 distinct CDR3 sequences in the sample, about 17% were seen once. The source material was blood. The receptors were sampled from a woman aged 45-65 years with Graves' hyperthyroidism. Both conserved end residues are part of each CDR3. D genes are given only for firm matches. Where a row states a size, it is once, few, many or the class of an expanded clone; other rows omit it.

TRBJ1-2	.	TRBV24-1	TRBD1	TGTGCCACCAGTGGAGGACAGGGTGGCTACACCTTC	CATSGGQGGYTF
TRBJ2-5	many	TRBV6-1	TRBD2	TGTGCCAGCAGTGAAGCGTCCCGCGGGAGGGAGACCCAGTACTTC	CASSEASRGRETQYF
TRBJ2-1	many	TRBV12-5	TRBD2	TGTGCTAGTGGTTTGAGGGCTAGCGGGAGGTTCTACAATGAGCAGTTCTTC	CASGLRASGRFYNEQFF
TRBJ2-1	many	TRBV15	.	TGTGCCACCAGCAGAGAGGTCGGGGTGAGCTCCTACAATGAGCAGTTCTTC	CATSREVGVSSYNEQFF
TRBJ2-3	many	TRBV10-2	.	TGCGCCAGCAGTGAGAAAACCTTTAGCACAGATACGCAGTATTTT	CASSEKTFSTDTQYF
TRBJ2-1	many	TRBV11-2	.	TGTGCCAGCACCAATATCAGGGACCCTACATACAATGAGCAGTTCTTC	CASTNIRDPTYNEQFF
TRBJ1-2	many	TRBV6-5	.	TGTGCCAGCAGTTACGGAGGTGGAACTAACTATGGCTACACCTTC	CASSYGGGTNYGYTF
TRBJ1-4	.	TRBV6-9	.	TGTGCCAGCAGTTCCGGGACACCGAATGAAAAACTGTTTTTT	CASSSGTPNEKLFF
TRBJ1-4	.	TRBV4-1	TRBD1	TGCGCCAGCAGCACCCCGGGACAGGGGGATGAAAAACTGTTTTTT	CASSTPGQGDEKLFF
TRBJ1-2	.	TRBV5-4	.	TGTGCCAGCAGCTTGGCCCTCGAGGGACTCAACTATGGCTACACCTTC	CASSLALEGLNYGYTF
TRBJ2-1	many	TRBV11-2	TRBD1	TGTGCCAGCAGCCGGGACAGGGGGAACAATGAGCAGTTCTTC	CASSRDRGNNEQFF
TRBJ2-7	many	TRBV3-1	.	TGTGCCAGCATGGGCAGGGTAGGATACGAGCAGTACTTC	CASMGRVGYEQYF
TRBJ2-7	.	TRBV6-1	.	TGTGCCAGCAGTGTCCGGGAGACTCTCTACGAGCAGTACTTC	CASSVRETLYEQYF
TRBJ2-7	.	TRBV19	.	TGTGCCAGTAGTAAGGACCTCGGTGGATACGAGCAGTACTTC	CASSKDLGGYEQYF
TRBJ1-1	many	TRBV28	.	TGTGCCAGCAGTCCGCCTTCAATGAACACTGAAGCTTTCTTT	CASSPPSMNTEAFF
TRBJ2-5	few	TRBV6-2/TRBV6-3	.	TGTGCCAGCAGAAACACAGGGAACGTAGAGACCCAGTACTTC	CASRNTGNVETQYF
TRBJ1-1	.	TRBV5-1	TRBD1	TGCGCCAGCAGCGCGGGACAGGGGTCGGGTGGCACTGAAGCTTTCTTT	CASSAGQGSGGTEAFF
TRBJ2-7	.	TRBV6-1	.	TGTGCCAGCAGTGACTACAGCCAAGGCGCCTACGAGCAGCACTTC	CASSDYSQGAYEQHF
TRBJ1-2	.	TRBV7-9	.	TGTGCCAGCAGAAGAAGCGAGGGTACCGACGGCTACACCTTC	CASRRSEGTDGYTF
TRBJ1-5	many	TRBV3-1	.	TGTGCCAGCAGCCAACAACAGGGTTTTCAGCCCCAGCATTTT	CASSQQQGFQPQHF
TRBJ2-1	many	TRBV7-6	TRBD2	TGTGCCAGCAGCTTATCTCTGACTAGCGGGATAAATGAGCAGTTCTTC	CASSLSLTSGINEQFF
TRBJ2-5	few	TRBV5-5	.	TGTGCCAGCAGCTTGGATCGACAGGGAGGGGGAGAGACCCAGTACTTC	CASSLDRQGGGETQYF
TRBJ1-5	.	TRBV6-1	.	TGTGCCAGCAGTGACACGCGGGGAAATCAGCCCCAGCATTTT	CASSDTRGNQPQHF
TRBJ2-7	many	TRBV15	TRBD2	TGTGCCACCAGCAGAGATCAAGCGGGAGGGATTGACGAGCAGTACTTC	CATSRDQAGGIDEQYF
TRBJ2-7	.	TRBV13	TRBD2	TGTGCCAGCCGCGAGGGACTAGCGGGACACTACGAGCAGTACTTC	CASREGLAGHYEQYF
TRBJ2-7	.	TRBV7-8	TRBD2	TGTGCCAGCAGCTTAGGGGGACTAGCACAATCCTACGAGCAGTACTTC	CASSLGGLAQSYEQYF